The TCR beta chain described here comes from a study of blood T cell repertoires in COVID-19. Study information: Samples of COVID-19 (acute and convalescent) were obtained from the United States, Italy and Spain. Sources were T cells, B-cell-depleted T cells, or PBMCs; the material itself was cDNA or gDNA.

In the original analysis: How many nucleated cells were present was estimated from reference gene primer amplification. Libraries were prepared by immunoSEQ multiplex PCR; TCRdb keeps only in-frame clonotypes and omits some of them. That table gives V, J and clone size, and the DNA gave D and trimming. The profile shows some 460,000 clones, about 89% of them singletons. This TCR came from a woman in her thirties with acute or convalescent COVID-19. The sequenced sample was peripheral blood.

In nucleotides, the CDR3 is TGTGCCAGCAGCCAAGACAGGGTTGAGTCTTTCTTT. Amino acids: CASSQDRVESFF. The rearrangement links TRBV3-1 (or the pseudogene TRBV3-2) to TRBJ1-1; D may be TRBD1 (5 bases). Germline V lookup: CDR1 LGHDT, CDR2 YNNKEL (reference sequence). Trimming removed 0 bases from V and 12 bases from J, with 11 bases in between. The CDR3 length is 12 residues.